Listed below are T cell receptor beta chains from one sample, sequenced in a study of cytotoxic CD8 clonotypes in ibrutinib-treated CLL. Clones were sequenced by immunoSEQ multiplex PCR, and TCRdb holds only the in-frame ones, with some missing. The table records over 200,000 clones, around 70% of them present only once. This specimen was PBMCs, taken after 12 months of ibrutinib treatment. The receptors originated from a human donor with chronic lymphocytic leukemia. The CDR3 runs from the conserved cysteine through the conserved F or W. The order of the fields is D gene, J gene, V gene, clone size, CDR3 protein, CDR3 DNA. D genes are given only for firm matches. Expanded clones get a size class; other rows say once, few or many, or leave the size out.

>TRBD2|TRBJ2-1|TRBV6-5|-
CASSRTSSYNEQFF
TGTGCCAGCAGTCGGACTAGCTCCTACAATGAGCAGTTCTTC
>-|TRBJ2-5|TRBV30|few
CAWSPGMETQYF
TGTGCCTGGAGTCCAGGGATGGAGACCCAGTACTTC
>-|TRBJ2-3|TRBV5-1|-
CASSYRDSTDTQYF
TGCGCCAGCAGTTACCGGGACAGCACAGATACGCAGTATTTT
>TRBD1|TRBJ1-1|TRBV25-1|-
CASISHGTGSTEAFF
TGTGCCAGCATTTCCCACGGGACAGGGAGCACTGAAGCTTTCTTT
>-|TRBJ2-3|TRBV19|-
CASSNWGDTDTQYF
TGTGCCAGTAGTAACTGGGGCGACACAGATACGCAGTATTTT
>-|TRBJ1-5|TRBV5-1|-
CASSLGQENQPQHF
TGCGCCAGCAGCTTGGGACAGGAGAATCAGCCCCAGCATTTT
>-|TRBJ1-1|TRBV15|-
CATTLGAFTEAFF
TGTGCCACCACACTAGGGGCCTTTACTGAAGCTTTCTTT
>-|TRBJ2-3|TRBV11-2|-
CASSLNSAVSVDTQYF
TGTGCCAGCAGCTTAAACTCGGCAGTTTCAGTCGATACGCAGTATTTT
>-|TRBJ1-6|TRBV7-6|-
CASSLEGNNSPLHF
TGTGCCAGCAGCTTAGAGGGGAATAATTCACCCCTCCACTTT
>-|TRBJ1-4|TRBV18|-
CASSLGQGNEKLFF
TGTGCCAGCTCACTCGGGCAGGGGAATGAAAAACTGTTTTTT
>-|TRBJ1-2|TRBV4-1|few
CASSYTGQTGGYTF
TGCGCCAGCAGCTATACTGGTCAGACAGGTGGCTACACCTTC
>-|TRBJ1-1|TRBV6-5|-
CASSPRNTEAFF
TGTGCCAGCAGCCCCAGGAACACTGAAGCTTTCTTT
>-|TRBJ2-3|TRBV29-1|-
CSVHHTDTQYF
TGCAGCGTGCATCATACGGATACGCAGTATTTT
>-|TRBJ1-2|TRBV18|few
CASSPPSFYGYTF
TGTGCCAGCTCACCACCGAGTTTTTATGGCTACACCTTC
>-|TRBJ1-1|TRBV6-5|-
CASSYGDGRFTEAFF
TGTGCCAGCAGTTACGGGGACGGCCGCTTTACTGAAGCTTTCTTT
>-|TRBJ1-6|TRBV30|-
CAWSVLGTVIHF
TGTGCCTGGAGTGTACTCGGGACCGTAATCCACTTT
>TRBD1|TRBJ2-5|TRBV13|-
CASSSSGQAETQYF
TGTGCCAGCAGCTCCTCAGGACAGGCGGAGACCCAGTACTTC
>TRBD1|TRBJ1-3|TRBV25-1|-
CASSDPAGGTGNTIYF
TGTGCCAGCAGTGATCCCGCAGGGGGGACAGGAAACACCATATATTTT
>TRBD1|TRBJ1-1|TRBV2|-
CASRGDRDTEAFF
TGTGCCAGCAGAGGTGACAGGGACACTGAAGCTTTCTTT
>TRBD2|TRBJ2-4|TRBV6-4|-
CASSPGTSGRVTKNIQYF
TGTGCCAGCAGTCCCGGGACTAGCGGGAGGGTAACCAAAAACATTCAGTACTTC
>-|TRBJ2-7|TRBV18|-
CASSPVTIPYEQYF
TGTGCCAGCTCACCAGTAACGATCCCCTACGAGCAGTACTTC
>TRBD1|TRBJ1-5|TRBV28|-
CASSPTGESNQPQHF
TGTGCCAGCAGTCCCACAGGGGAATCCAATCAGCCCCAGCATTTT
>TRBD1|TRBJ1-4|TRBV6-6|-
CASSSDRVGEKLFF
TGTGCCAGCAGCTCGGACAGGGTAGGGGAAAAACTGTTTTTT
>-|TRBJ2-1|TRBV6-6|-
CASSYSPTNEQFF
TGTGCCAGCAGTTACTCGCCTACCAATGAGCAGTTCTTC
>-|TRBJ1-4|TRBV7-9|-
CASSLATGIFEKLFF
TGTGCCAGCAGCTTAGCGACAGGCATATTCGAAAAACTGTTTTTT
>TRBD1|TRBJ2-7|TRBV5-1|-
CASSLDRQGVPPYNFEQYF
TGCGCCAGCAGCCTGGATCGACAGGGGGTTCCCCCATACAACTTCGAGCAGTACTTC
>-|TRBJ1-2|TRBV6-5|-
CASSLREVWRNGYTF
TGTGCCAGCAGCTTGAGGGAGGTCTGGCGTAATGGCTACACCTTC
>-|TRBJ2-5|TRBV28|-
CAVGRAEETQYF
TGTGCCGTGGGGAGAGCCGAAGAGACCCAGTACTTC
>-|TRBJ1-3|TRBV28|-
CASSSFPGSGNTIYF
TGTGCCAGCAGTTCCTTCCCCGGCTCTGGAAACACCATATATTTT
>-|TRBJ1-2|TRBV5-1|-
CASSFSDNYGYTF
TGCGCCAGCAGCTTTTCAGATAACTATGGCTACACCTTC
>-|TRBJ2-7|TRBV29-1|-
CSVTTPAYEQYF
TGCAGCGTTACGACACCAGCCTACGAGCAGTACTTC
>-|TRBJ1-4|TRBV9|-
CASSVSPYPATNEKLFF
TGTGCCAGCAGCGTCTCCCCGTACCCCGCAACTAATGAAAAACTGTTTTTT
>TRBD1|TRBJ1-2|TRBV28|-
CASSLSRRGQAQGF
TGTGCCAGCAGTTTATCTCGGCGGGGACAGGCCCAGGGCTTC
>-|TRBJ2-7|TRBV5-1|-
CASSPRTVTYEQYF
TGCGCCAGCAGCCCCCGGACAGTTACCTACGAGCAGTACTTC
>-|TRBJ2-5|TRBV9|-
CASSQRTGPQETQYF
TGTGCCAGCAGCCAACGAACAGGGCCGCAAGAGACCCAGTACTTC
>-|TRBJ1-1|TRBV4-1|few
CASRHPFRTRQQNTEAFF
TGCGCCAGCAGACACCCCTTCCGAACGAGACAACAGAACACTGAAGCTTTCTTT
>-|TRBJ1-5|TRBV2|-
CASSNRVHSNQPQHF
TGTGCCAGCAGTAACAGGGTCCACAGCAATCAGCCCCAGCATTTT
>-|TRBJ1-2|TRBV6-5|-
CASSYLTGIIYGYTF
TGTGCCAGCAGTTACCTGACAGGAATAATCTATGGCTACACCTTC
>-|TRBJ2-6|TRBV25-1|-
CASSVASGANVLTF
TGTGCCAGCAGTGTTGCCTCTGGGGCCAACGTCCTGACTTTC
>TRBD1|TRBJ2-3|TRBV6-1|-
CASRVTGDRTDTQYF
TGTGCCAGCAGGGTGACAGGGGACCGCACAGATACGCAGTATTTT
>-|TRBJ2-1|TRBV19|-
CASSMGPKTPVTNNEQFF
TGTGCCAGTAGTATGGGTCCGAAAACGCCGGTTACTAACAATGAGCAGTTCTTC
>TRBD1|TRBJ1-4|TRBV5-1|-
CASSRETGRHNEKLFF
TGCGCCAGCAGCCGGGAGACAGGGCGTCACAATGAAAAACTGTTTTTT
>-|TRBJ2-5|TRBV18|once
CASSLGQQETQYF
TGTGCCAGCTCACTCGGACAGCAAGAGACCCAGTACTTC
>-|TRBJ1-2|TRBV5-4|few
CASSGPRAATGHGYTF
TGTGCCAGCAGCGGACCCCGGGCCGCCACAGGCCATGGCTACACCTTC
>-|TRBJ1-1|TRBV30|-
CAWRIRGDSSLMNTEAFF
TGTGCCTGGAGGATAAGGGGTGACAGTTCACTAATGAACACTGAAGCTTTCTTT
>TRBD2|TRBJ2-3|TRBV5-1|once
CASSLNQRGRQDTQYF
TGCGCCAGCAGCCTTAATCAGCGGGGCCGCCAGGATACGCAGTATTTT
>TRBD2|TRBJ2-3|TRBV11-3|-
CASSLGGGLGTDTQYF
TGTGCCAGCAGCTTAGGGGGGGGACTGGGCACAGATACGCAGTATTTT
>-|TRBJ1-1|TRBV27|-
CASSLYGGAHGNTEAFF
TGTGCCAGCAGTTTATATGGTGGAGCTCACGGAAACACTGAAGCTTTCTTT
>-|TRBJ2-5|TRBV6-5|few
CASSPTGETQYF
TGTGCCAGCAGTCCTACTGGGGAGACCCAGTACTTC
>TRBD1|TRBJ1-6|TRBV2|-
CASRDGTVNSPLHF
TGTGCCAGCAGGGACGGGACAGTCAATTCACCCCTCCACTTT
>-|TRBJ1-2|TRBV2|once
CASHRTDRRTNYGYTF
TGTGCCAGCCACCGAACCGACAGGAGAACTAACTATGGCTACACCTTC
>-|TRBJ1-5|TRBV6-1|-
CASSEAQRRQPQHF
TGTGCCAGCAGTGAAGCGCAGAGGCGGCAGCCCCAGCATTTT
>-|TRBJ1-5|TRBV18|few
CASSPRILQGGGNQPQHF
TGTGCCAGCTCACCACGAATACTACAGGGCGGCGGTAATCAGCCCCAGCATTTT